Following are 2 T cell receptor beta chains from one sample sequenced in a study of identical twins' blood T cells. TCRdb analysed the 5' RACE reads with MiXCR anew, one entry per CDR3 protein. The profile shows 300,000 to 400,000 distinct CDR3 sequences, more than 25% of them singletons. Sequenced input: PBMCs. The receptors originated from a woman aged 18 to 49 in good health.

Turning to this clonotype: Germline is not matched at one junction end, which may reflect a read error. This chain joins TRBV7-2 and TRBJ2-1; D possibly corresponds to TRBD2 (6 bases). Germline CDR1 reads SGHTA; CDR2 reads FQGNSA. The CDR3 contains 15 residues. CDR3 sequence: CASSPDYFSNNEQFF. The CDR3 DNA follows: TGTGCCAGCAGTCCGGACTATTTCTCCAACAATGAGCAGTTCTTC.

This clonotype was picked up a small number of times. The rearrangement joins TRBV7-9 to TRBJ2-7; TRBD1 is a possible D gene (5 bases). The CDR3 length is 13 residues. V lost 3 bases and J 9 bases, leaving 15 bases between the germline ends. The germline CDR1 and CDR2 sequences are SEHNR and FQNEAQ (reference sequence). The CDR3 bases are TGTGCCAGCAGCTTTACTGAGACAGTGGGGCAGTACTTC. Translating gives CASSFTETVGQYF.